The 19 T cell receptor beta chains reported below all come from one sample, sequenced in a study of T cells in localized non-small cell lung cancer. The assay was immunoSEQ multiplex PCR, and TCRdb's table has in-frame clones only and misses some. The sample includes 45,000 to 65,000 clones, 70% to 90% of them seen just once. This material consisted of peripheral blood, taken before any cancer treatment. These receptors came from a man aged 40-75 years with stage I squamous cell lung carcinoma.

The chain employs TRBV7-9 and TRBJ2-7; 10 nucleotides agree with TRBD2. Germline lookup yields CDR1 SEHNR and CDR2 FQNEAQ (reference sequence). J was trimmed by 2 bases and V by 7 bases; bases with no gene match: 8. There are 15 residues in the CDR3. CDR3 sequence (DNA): TGTGCCAGCACTCGTAGCGGGAGGCCTACCTACGAGCAGTACTTC. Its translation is CASTRSGRPTYEQYF.

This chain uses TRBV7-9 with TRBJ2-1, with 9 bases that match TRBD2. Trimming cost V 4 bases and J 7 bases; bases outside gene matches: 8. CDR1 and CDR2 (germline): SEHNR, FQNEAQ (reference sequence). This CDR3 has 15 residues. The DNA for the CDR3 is TGTGCCAGCAGCTACCGTAGCGGGAGTTTTAATGAGCAGTTCTTC. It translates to CASSYRSGSFNEQFF.

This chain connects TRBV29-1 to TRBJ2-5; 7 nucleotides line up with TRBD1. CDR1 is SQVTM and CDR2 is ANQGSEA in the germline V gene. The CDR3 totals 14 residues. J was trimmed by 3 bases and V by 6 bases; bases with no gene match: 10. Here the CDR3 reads CSVTRQGVEETQYF. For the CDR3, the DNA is TGCAGCGTAACTAGACAGGGAGTGGAAGAGACCCAGTACTTC.

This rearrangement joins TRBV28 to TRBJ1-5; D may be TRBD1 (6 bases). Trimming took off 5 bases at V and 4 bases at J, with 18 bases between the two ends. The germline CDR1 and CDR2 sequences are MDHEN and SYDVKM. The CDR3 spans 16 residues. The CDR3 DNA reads TGTGCCAGCAGTCTCCAACAGGGCATTGGAAATCAGCCCCAGCATTTT. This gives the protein CASSLQQGIGNQPQHF.

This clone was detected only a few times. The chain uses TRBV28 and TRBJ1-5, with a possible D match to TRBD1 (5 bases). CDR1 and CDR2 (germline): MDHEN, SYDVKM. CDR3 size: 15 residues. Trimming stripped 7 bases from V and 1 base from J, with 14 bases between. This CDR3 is CASIPDSWSNQPQHF. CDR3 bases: TGTGCCAGCATTCCAGACAGCTGGAGCAATCAGCCCCAGCATTTT.

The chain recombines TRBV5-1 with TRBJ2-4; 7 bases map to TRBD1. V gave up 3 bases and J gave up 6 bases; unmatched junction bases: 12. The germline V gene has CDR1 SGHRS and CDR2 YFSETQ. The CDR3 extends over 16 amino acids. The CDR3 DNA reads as TGCGCCAGCAGCTGGGGTGGGGTAGGGGGCGCAAACATTCAGTACTTC. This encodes CASSWGGVGGANIQYF.

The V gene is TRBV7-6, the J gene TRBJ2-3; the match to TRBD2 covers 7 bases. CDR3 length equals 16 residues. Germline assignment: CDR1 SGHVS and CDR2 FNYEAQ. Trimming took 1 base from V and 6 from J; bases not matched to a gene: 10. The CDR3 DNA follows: TGTGCCAGCAGCTTAGGCGGTAGCGGGTTATCGGATACGCAGTATTTT. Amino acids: CASSLGGSGLSDTQYF. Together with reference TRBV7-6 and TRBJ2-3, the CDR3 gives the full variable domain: GAGVSQSPRYKVTKRGQDVALRCDPISGHVSLYWYRQALGQGPEFLTYFNYEAQQDKSGLPNDRFSAERPEGSISTLTIQRTEQRDSAMYRCASSLGGSGLSDTQYFGPGTRLTVL.

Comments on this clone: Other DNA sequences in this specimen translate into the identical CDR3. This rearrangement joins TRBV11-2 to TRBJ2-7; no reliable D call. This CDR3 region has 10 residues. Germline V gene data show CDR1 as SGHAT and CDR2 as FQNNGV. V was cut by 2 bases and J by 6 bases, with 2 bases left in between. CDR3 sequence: CASSLSEQYF. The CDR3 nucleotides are TGTGCCAGCAGCTTATCCGAGCAGTACTTC.

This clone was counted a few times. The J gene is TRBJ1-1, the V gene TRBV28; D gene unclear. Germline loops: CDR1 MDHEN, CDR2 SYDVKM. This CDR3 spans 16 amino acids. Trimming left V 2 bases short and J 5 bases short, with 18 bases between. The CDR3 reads CASSLIGVGRGTEAFF. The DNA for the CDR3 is TGTGCCAGCAGTTTAATCGGGGTAGGTCGAGGGACTGAAGCTTTCTTT.

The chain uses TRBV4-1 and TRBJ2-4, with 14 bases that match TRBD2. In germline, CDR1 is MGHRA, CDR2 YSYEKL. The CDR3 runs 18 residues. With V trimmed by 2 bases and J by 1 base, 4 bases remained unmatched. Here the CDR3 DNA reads TGCGCCAGCAGCCAAAGACTAGCGGGAGGGGAGGCCAAAAACATTCAGTACTTC. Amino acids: CASSQRLAGGEAKNIQYF.

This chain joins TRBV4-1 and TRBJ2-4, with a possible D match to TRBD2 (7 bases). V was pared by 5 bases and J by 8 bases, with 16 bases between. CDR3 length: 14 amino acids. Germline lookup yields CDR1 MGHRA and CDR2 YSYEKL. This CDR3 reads CASSSEGRGDIQYF. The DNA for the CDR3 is TGCGCCAGCAGCTCAGAGGGGAGGGGGGACATTCAGTACTTC.

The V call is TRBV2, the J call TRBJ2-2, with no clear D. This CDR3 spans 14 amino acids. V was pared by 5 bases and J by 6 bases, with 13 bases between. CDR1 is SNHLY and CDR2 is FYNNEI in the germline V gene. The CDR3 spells CASSNPFSSGELFF. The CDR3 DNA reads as TGTGCCAGCAGTAATCCGTTTAGCTCCGGGGAGCTGTTTTTT. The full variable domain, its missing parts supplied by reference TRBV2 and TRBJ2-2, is EPEVTQTPSHQVTQMGQEVILRCVPISNHLYFYWYRQILGQKVEFLVSFYNNEISEKSEIFDDQFSVERPDGSNFTLKIRSTKLEDSAMYFCASSNPFSSGELFFGEGSRLTVL.

The CDR3: CSVDYRDQGYTQYF. Written as DNA, the CDR3 is TGCAGCGTTGACTACCGGGATCAGGGTTATACGCAGTATTTT. The rearrangement joins TRBV29-1 to TRBJ2-3, with D perhaps given as TRBD1 or TRBD2 (5 bases each). The germline V and J ends were trimmed by 3 bases and 7 bases, with 17 bases remaining between them. There are 14 residues in the CDR3. CDR1 is SQVTM, CDR2 ANQGSEA, per germline.

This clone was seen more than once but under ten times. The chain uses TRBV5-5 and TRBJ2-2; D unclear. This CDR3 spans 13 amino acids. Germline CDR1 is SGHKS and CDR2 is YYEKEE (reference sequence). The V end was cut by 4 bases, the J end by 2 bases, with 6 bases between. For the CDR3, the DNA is TGTGCCAGCAGCGCCCAAAACACCGGGGAGCTGTTTTTT. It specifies CASSAQNTGELFF.

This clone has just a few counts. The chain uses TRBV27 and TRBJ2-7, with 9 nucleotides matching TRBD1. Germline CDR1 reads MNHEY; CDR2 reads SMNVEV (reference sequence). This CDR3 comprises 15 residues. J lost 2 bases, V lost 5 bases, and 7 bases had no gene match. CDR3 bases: TGTGCCAGCAGTCCGAGGGACAGGGCCCCCTACGAGCAGTACTTC. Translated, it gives CASSPRDRAPYEQYF.

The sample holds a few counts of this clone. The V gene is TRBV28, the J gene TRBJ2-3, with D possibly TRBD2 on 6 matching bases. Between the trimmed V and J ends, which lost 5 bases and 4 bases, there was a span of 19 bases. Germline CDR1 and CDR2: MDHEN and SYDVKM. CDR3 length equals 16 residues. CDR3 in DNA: TGTGCCAGCAGTGTATTGAGACTCACGGGAGCAGATACGCAGTATTTT. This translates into CASSVLRLTGADTQYF. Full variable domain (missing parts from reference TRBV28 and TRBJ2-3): DVKVTQSSRYLVKRTGEKVFLECVQDMDHENMFWYRQDPGLGLRLIYFSYDVKMKEKGDIPEGYSVSREKKERFSLILESASTNQTSMYLCASSVLRLTGADTQYFGPGTRLTVL.

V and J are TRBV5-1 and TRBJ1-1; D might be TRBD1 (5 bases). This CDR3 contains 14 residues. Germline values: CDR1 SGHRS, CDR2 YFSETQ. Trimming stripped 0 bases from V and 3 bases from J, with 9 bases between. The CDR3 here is CASSLAGGDTEAFF. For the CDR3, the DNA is TGCGCCAGCAGCTTGGCGGGAGGGGACACTGAAGCTTTCTTT.

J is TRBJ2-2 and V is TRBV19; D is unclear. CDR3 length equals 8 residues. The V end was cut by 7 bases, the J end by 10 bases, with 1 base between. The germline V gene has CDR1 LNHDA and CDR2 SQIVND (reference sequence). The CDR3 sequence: CASTELFF. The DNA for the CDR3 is TGTGCCAGTACGGAGCTGTTTTTT.

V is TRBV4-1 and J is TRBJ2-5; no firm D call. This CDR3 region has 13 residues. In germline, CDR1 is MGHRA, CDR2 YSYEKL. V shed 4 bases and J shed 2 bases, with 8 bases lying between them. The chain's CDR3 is CASSRLPQETQYF. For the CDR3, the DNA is TGCGCCAGCAGCCGCTTACCTCAAGAGACCCAGTACTTC.